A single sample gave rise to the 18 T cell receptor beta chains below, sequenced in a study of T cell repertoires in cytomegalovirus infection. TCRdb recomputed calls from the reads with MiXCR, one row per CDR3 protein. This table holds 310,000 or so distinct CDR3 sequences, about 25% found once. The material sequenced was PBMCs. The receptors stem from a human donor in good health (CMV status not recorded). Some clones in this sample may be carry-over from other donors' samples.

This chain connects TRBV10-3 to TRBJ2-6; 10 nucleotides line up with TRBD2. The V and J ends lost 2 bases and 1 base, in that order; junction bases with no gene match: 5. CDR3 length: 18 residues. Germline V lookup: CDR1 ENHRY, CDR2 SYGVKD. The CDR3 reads CAISEASGRGSGANVLTF. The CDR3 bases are TGTGCCATCAGTGAGGCTAGCGGGAGAGGGTCTGGGGCCAACGTCCTGACTTTC.

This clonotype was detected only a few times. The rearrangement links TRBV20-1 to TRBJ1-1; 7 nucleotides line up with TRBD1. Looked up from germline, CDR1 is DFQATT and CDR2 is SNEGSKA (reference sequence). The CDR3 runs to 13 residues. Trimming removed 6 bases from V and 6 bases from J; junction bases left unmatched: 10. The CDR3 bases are TGCAGTGCCAATCATACAGGGGTCGCTGAAGCTTTCTTT. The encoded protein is CSANHTGVAEAFF.

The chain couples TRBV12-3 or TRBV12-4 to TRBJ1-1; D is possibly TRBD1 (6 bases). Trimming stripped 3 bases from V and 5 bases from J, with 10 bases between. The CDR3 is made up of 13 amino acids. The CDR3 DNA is TGTGCCAGCAGTTTTGGGGGCGGAACTGAAGCTTTCTTT. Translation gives CASSFGGGTEAFF.

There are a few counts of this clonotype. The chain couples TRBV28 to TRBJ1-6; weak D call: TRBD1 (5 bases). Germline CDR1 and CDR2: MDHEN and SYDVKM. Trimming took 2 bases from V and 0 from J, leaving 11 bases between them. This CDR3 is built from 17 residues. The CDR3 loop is CASSLLQGSSYNSPLHF. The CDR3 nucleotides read TGTGCCAGCAGTTTACTTCAGGGCAGCTCCTATAATTCACCCCTCCACTTT.

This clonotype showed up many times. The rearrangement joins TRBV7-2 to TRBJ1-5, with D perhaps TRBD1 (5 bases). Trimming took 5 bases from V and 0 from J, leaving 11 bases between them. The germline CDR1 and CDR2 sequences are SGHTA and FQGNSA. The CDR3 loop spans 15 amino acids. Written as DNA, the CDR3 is TGTGCCAGCAGCGTGGACACCCTTAGCAATCAGCCCCAGCATTTT. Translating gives CASSVDTLSNQPQHF.

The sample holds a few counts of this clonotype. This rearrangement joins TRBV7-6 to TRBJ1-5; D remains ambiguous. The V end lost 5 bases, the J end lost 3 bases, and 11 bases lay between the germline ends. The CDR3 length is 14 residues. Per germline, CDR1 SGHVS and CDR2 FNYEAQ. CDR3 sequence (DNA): TGTGCCAGCAGCCCAGCCGGGAACAATCAGCCCCAGCATTTT. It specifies CASSPAGNNQPQHF.

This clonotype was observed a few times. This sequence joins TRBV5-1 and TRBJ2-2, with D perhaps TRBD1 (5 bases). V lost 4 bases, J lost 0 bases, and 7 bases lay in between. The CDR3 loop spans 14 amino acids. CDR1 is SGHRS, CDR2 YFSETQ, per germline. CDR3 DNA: TGCGCCAGCAGCGGGGCCGCGAACACCGGGGAGCTGTTTTTT. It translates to CASSGAANTGELFF.

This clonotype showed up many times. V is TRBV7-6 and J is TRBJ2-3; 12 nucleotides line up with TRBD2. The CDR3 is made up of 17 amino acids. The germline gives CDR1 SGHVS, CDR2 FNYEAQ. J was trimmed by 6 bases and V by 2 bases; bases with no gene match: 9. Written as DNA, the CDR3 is TGTGCCAGCAGCTTAACGACTAGCGGGGGCTCATCGGATACGCAGTATTTT. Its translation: CASSLTTSGGSSDTQYF.

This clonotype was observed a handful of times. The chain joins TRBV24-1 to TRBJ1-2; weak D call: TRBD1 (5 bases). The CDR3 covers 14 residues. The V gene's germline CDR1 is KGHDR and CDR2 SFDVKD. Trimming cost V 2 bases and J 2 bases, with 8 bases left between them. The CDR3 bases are TGTGCCACCAGTGATTCTGACAGAAACTATGGCTACACCTTC. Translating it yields CATSDSDRNYGYTF.

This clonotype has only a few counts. Here the CDR3 DNA reads TGCGCCAGCAGTGAGAGTGGACAGTACACCGGGGAGCTGTTTTTT. Amino acids: CASSESGQYTGELFF. The chain couples TRBV10-1 to TRBJ2-2; a possible D gene is TRBD1 (6 bases). V dropped 2 bases and J dropped 3 bases, with 10 bases sitting between them. The CDR3 is 15 amino acids. CDR1 is WNHNN and CDR2 is SYGVQD in the germline V gene (reference sequence).

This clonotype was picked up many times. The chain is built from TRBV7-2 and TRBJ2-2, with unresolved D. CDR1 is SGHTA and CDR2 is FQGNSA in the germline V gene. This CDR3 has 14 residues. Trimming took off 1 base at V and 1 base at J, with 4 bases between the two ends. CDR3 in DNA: TGTGCCAGCAGCTTAGAGTGGAACACCGGGGAGCTGTTTTTT. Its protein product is CASSLEWNTGELFF.

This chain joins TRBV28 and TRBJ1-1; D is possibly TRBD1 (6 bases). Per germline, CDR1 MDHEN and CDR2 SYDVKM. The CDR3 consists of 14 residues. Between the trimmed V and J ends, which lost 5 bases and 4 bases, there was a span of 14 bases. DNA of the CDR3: TGTGCCAGCAGTCGGGGGGGCCTTGCCACTGAAGCTTTCTTT. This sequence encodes CASSRGGLATEAFF. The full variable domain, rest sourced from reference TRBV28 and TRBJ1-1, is DVKVTQSSRYLVKRTGEKVFLECVQDMDHENMFWYRQDPGLGLRLIYFSYDVKMKEKGDIPEGYSVSREKKERFSLILESASTNQTSMYLCASSRGGLATEAFFGQGTRLTVV.

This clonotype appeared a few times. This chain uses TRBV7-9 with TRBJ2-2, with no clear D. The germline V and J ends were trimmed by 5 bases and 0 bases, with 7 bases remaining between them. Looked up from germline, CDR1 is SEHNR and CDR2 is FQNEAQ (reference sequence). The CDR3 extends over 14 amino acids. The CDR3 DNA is TGTGCCAGCAGCATTGAGGCGAACACCGGGGAGCTGTTTTTT. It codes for CASSIEANTGELFF.

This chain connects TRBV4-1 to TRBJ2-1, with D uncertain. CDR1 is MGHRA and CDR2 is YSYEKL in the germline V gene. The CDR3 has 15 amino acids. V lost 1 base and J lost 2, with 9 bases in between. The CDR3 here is CASSQGDRTYNEQFF. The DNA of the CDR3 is TGCGCCAGCAGCCAAGGAGACCGAACCTACAATGAGCAGTTCTTC.

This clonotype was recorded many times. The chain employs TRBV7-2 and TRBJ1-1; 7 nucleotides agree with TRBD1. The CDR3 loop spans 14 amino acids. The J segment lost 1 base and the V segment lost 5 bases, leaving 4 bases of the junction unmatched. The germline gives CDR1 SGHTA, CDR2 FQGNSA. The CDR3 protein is CASSADRANTEAFF. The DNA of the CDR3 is TGTGCCAGCAGCGCCGACAGGGCGAACACTGAAGCTTTCTTT.

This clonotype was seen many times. The CDR3 DNA reads as TGTGCCAGCAGCTCCGGACTAGCGGGAGTCCTAGAGACCCAGTACTTC. The encoded protein is CASSSGLAGVLETQYF. The chain employs TRBV14 and TRBJ2-5, with 13 bases that match TRBD2. The CDR3 runs to 16 residues. V shed 5 bases and J 4 bases; nucleotides not matched to a gene: 7. The germline gives CDR1 SGHDN, CDR2 FVKESK.

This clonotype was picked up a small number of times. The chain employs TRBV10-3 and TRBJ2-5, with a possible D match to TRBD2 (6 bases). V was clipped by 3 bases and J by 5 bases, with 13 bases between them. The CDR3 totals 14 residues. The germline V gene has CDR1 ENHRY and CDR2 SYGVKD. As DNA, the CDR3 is TGTGCCATCAGTGAAGGTGGGCTAGCGGAGACCCAGTACTTC. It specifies CAISEGGLAETQYF.

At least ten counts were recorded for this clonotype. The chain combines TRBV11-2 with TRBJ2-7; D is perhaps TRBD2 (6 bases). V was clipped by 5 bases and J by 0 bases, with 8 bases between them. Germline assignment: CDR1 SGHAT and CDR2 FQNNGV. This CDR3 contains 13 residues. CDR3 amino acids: CASSNGGSYEQYF. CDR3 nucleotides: TGTGCCAGCAGCAACGGGGGCTCCTACGAGCAGTACTTC.